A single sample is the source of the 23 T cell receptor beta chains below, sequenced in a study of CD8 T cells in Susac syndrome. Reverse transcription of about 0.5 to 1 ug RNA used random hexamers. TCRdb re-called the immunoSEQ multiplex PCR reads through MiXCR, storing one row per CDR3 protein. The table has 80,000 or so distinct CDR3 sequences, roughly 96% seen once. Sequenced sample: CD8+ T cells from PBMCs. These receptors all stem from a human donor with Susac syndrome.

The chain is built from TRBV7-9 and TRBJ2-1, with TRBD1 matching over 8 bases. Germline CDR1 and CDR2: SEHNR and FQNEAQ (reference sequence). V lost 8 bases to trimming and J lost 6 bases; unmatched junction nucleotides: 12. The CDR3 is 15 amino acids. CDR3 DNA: TGTGCCAGCGGCGTGACAGGGGCTATGGTCAATGAGCAGTTCTTC. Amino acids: CASGVTGAMVNEQFF.

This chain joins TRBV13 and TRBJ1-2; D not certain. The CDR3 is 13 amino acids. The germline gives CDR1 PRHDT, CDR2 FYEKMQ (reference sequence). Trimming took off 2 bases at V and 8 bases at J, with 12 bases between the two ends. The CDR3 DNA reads TGTGCCAGCAGCTTAAAGGTCCGCGGGGGCTACACCTTC. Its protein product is CASSLKVRGGYTF.

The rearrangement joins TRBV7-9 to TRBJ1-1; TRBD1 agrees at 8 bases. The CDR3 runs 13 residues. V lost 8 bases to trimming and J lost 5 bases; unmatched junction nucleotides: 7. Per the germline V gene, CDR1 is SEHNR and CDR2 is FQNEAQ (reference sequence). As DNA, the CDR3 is TGTGCCAGCTCACTTGACAGGGGAACTGAAGCTTTCTTT. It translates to CASSLDRGTEAFF.

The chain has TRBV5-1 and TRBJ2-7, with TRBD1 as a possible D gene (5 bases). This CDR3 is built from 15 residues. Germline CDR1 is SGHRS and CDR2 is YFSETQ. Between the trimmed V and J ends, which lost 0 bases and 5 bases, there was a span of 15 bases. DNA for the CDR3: TGCGCCAGCAGCTTGGAAGGGGCCGAAATGCACGAGCAGTACGTC. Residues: CASSLEGAEMHEQYV.

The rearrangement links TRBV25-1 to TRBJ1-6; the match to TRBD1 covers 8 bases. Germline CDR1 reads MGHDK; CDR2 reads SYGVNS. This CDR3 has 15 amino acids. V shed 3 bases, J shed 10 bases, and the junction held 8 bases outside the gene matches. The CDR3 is CASSDRTGIHSPLHF. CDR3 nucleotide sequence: TGTGCCAGCAGTGATCGGACAGGGATCCACTCACCCCTCCACTTT.

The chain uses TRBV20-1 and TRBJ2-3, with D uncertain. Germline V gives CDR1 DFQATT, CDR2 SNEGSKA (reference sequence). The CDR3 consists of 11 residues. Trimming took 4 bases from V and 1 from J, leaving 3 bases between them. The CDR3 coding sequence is TGCAGTGCTATGGGCACAGATACGCAGTATTTT. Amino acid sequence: CSAMGTDTQYF.

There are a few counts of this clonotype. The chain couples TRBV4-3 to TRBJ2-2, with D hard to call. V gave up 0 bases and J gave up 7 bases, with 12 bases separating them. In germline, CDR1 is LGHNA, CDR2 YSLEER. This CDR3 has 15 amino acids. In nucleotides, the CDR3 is TGCGCCAGCAGCCAAGATTTGGGCTCGGGCGGGGAGCTGTTTTTT. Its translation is CASSQDLGSGGELFF.

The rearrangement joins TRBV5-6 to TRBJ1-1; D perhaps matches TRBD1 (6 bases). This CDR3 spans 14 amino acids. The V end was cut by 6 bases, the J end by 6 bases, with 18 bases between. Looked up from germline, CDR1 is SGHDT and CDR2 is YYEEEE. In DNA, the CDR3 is TGTGCCAGCACCCCGAGGGGGAAGGGGTCTGAAGCTTTCTTT. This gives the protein CASTPRGKGSEAFF.

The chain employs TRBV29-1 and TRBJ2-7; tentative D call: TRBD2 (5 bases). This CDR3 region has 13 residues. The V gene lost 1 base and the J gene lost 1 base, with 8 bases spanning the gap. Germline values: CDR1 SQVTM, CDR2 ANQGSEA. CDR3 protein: CSVEGPGSYEQYF. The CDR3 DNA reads TGCAGCGTTGAAGGGCCGGGGTCCTACGAGCAGTACTTC.

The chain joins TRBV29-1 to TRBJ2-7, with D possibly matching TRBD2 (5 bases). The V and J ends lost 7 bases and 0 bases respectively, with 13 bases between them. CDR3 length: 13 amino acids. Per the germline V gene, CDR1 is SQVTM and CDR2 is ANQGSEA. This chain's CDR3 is CSAIGGSSYEQYF. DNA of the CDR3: TGCAGCGCAATAGGAGGCAGCTCCTACGAGCAGTACTTC.

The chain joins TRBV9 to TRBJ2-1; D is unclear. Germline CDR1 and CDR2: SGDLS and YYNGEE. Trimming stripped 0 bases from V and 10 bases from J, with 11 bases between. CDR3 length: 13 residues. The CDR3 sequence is CASSVAGGSEQFF. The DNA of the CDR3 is TGTGCCAGCAGCGTAGCTGGCGGCTCAGAGCAGTTCTTC.

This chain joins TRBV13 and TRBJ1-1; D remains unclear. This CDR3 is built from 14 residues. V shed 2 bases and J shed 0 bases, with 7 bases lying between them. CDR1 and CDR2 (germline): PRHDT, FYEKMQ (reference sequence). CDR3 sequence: CASSLRFMNTEAFF. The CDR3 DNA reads TGTGCCAGCAGCTTAAGGTTCATGAACACTGAAGCTTTCTTT.

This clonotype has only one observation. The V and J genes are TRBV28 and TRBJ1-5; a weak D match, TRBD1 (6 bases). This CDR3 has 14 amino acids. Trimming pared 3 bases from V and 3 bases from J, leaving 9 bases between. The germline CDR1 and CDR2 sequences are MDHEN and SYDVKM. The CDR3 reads CASSLGDTNQPQHF. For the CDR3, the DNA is TGTGCCAGCAGTTTGGGGGACACCAATCAGCCCCAGCATTTT.

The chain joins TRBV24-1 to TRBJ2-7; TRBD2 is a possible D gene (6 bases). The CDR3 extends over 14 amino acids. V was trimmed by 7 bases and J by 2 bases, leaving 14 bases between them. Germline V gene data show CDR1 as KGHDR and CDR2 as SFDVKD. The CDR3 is CATRVSGLAYEQYF. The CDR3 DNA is TGTGCCACCAGGGTCAGCGGGTTGGCCTACGAGCAGTACTTC.

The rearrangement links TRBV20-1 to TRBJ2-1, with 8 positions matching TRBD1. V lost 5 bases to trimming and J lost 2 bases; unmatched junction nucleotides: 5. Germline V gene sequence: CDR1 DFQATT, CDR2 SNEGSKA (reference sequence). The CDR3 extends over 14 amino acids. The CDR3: CSAQTGAAYNEQFF. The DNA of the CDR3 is TGCAGTGCTCAGACAGGGGCTGCCTACAATGAGCAGTTCTTC.

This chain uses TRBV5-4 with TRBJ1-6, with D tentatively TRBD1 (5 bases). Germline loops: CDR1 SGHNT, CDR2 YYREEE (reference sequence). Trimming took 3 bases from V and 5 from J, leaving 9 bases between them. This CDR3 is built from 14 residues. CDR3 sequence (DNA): TGTGCCAGCAGCTGGGGGGTGGATAATTCACCCCTCCACTTT. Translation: CASSWGVDNSPLHF.

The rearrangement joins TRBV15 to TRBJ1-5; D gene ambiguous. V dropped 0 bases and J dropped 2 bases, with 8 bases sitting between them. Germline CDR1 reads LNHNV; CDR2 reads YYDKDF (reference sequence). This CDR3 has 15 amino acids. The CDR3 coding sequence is TGTGCCACCAGCAGAGAGGGCGGGGGCAATCAGCCCCAGCATTTT. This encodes CATSREGGGNQPQHF.

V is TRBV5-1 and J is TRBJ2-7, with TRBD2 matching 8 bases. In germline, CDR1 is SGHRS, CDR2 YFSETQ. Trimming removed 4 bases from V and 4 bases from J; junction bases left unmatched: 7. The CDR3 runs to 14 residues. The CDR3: CASSPGLGPYEQYF. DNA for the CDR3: TGCGCCAGCAGCCCGGGACTAGGCCCTTACGAGCAGTACTTC.

The CDR3 region has the DNA TGCAGTGCTTACAGCGGCCATTCCTACGAGCAGTACGTC. Its protein product is CSAYSGHSYEQYV. This chain uses TRBV20-1 with TRBJ2-7, with D possibly TRBD2 on 5 matching bases. Trimming took off 5 bases at V and 1 base at J, with 12 bases between the two ends. Germline loops: CDR1 DFQATT, CDR2 SNEGSKA (reference sequence). The CDR3 has 13 residues.

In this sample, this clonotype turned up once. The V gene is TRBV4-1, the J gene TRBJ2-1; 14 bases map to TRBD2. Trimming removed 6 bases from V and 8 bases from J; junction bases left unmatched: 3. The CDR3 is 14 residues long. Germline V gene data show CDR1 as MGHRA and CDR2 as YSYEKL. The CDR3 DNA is TGCGCCAGCAGGGGACTAGCGGGGGTCGATGAGCAGTTCTTC. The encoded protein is CASRGLAGVDEQFF.

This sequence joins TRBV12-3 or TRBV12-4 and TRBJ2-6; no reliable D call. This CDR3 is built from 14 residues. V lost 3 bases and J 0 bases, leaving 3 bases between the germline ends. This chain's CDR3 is CASSFSSGANVLTF. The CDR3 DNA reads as TGTGCCAGCAGTTTCAGCTCTGGGGCCAACGTCCTGACTTTC.

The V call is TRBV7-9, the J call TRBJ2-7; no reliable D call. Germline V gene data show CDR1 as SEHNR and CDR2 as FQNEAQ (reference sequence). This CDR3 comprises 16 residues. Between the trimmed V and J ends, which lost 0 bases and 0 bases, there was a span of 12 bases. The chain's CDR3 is CASSLAGNRSSYEQYV. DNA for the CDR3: TGTGCCAGCAGCTTAGCGGGGAATCGGAGCTCCTACGAGCAGTACGTC.

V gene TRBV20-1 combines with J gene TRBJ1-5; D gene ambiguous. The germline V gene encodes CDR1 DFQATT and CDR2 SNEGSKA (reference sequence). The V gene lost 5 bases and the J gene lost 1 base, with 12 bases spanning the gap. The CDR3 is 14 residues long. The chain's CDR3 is CSAGNRSSNQPQHF. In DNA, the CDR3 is TGCAGTGCTGGGAATAGGTCCAGCAATCAGCCCCAGCATTTT.